The text below deals with one T cell receptor beta chain. This specimen comes from a study of blood T cell repertoires in COVID-19. In the study overall: The origin of the acute and convalescent COVID-19 samples was the United States, Italy and Spain. T cells, B-cell-depleted T cells, or PBMCs provided the cDNA or gDNA that served as material.

TCRdb's copy holds only in-frame clones and misses some; the assay was immunoSEQ multiplex PCR. Of 150,000 to 200,000 clones listed, 90% to 95% are singletons. Trimming pared 3 bases from V and 0 bases from J, leaving 14 bases between. Germline V gene sequence: CDR1 GTSNPN, CDR2 SVGIG (reference sequence). The CDR3 has 15 residues. The rearrangement links TRBV30 to TRBJ1-2, with unresolved D. Sequenced input: peripheral blood. This receptor was taken from a woman aged 45-59 years with acute or convalescent COVID-19. DNA for the CDR3: TGTGCCTGGAGCCCGAAATCGCTAGCTAACTATGGCTACACCTTC. It specifies CAWSPKSLANYGYTF.